This is a list of T cell receptor beta chains from one sample in a study of T cell responses to AZD1222 COVID-19 vaccine. TCRdb's copy holds only in-frame clones and misses some; the assay was immunoSEQ multiplex PCR. This sample has about 85,000 clones, with roughly 85% found just once. This specimen consisted of peripheral blood, obtained on day 0 of AZD1222 vaccination. The receptors stem from an adult in good health. The CDR3 runs from the conserved cysteine through the conserved F or W. A D gene is named only where the DNA matches it firmly. Some rows have no size entry. The others give once, few or many, or a class for an expanded clone.

j_call d_call v_call clone_size cdr3_aa cdr3_nt
TRBJ2-7 NA TRBV2 few CASSGDYTYEQYF TGTGCCAGCAGCGGTGACTATACCTACGAGCAGTACTTC
TRBJ1-1 NA TRBV28 NA CASNSYPGHLEAFF TGTGCCAGCAACAGCTACCCGGGACACCTTGAAGCTTTCTTT
TRBJ2-3 NA TRBV21-1 NA CASPGRALSTDTQYF TGTGCCAGCCCGGGGCGGGCCCTGAGCACAGATACGCAGTATTTT
TRBJ1-2 NA TRBV5-1 NA CASSQNTGRPYGYTF TGCGCCAGCAGCCAAAATACAGGGAGGCCTTATGGCTACACCTTC
TRBJ2-3 TRBD2 TRBV5-1 NA CASSLAGGSADTQYF TGCGCCAGCAGCTTGGCCGGCGGGAGTGCAGATACGCAGTATTTT
TRBJ1-1 NA TRBV15 NA CATSILGGTEAFF TGTGCCACCAGCATCCTGGGAGGGACTGAAGCTTTCTTT
TRBJ1-6 NA TRBV28 NA CASSTPKGTSNSPLHF TGTGCCAGCAGCACCCCGAAGGGGACTTCTAATTCACCCCTCCACTTT
TRBJ1-1 NA TRBV6-5 NA CASSYSGLGEAFF TGTGCCAGCAGTTACTCGGGGTTAGGGGAAGCTTTCTTT
TRBJ2-3 NA TRBV21-1 NA CAPTPQKEEADTQYF TGTGCCCCTACCCCACAAAAGGAGGAGGCAGATACGCAGTATTTT
TRBJ1-4 NA TRBV3-1/TRBV3-2 NA CASSFRNEKLFF TGTGCCAGCAGCTTCAGAAATGAAAAACTGTTTTTT
TRBJ1-3 NA TRBV18 NA CASSLQHLDSGNTIYF TGTGCCAGCTCGCTACAACACCTCGACTCTGGAAACACCATATATTTT
TRBJ1-2 NA TRBV6-6 NA CASSFNGANYGYTF TGTGCCAGCAGTTTCAACGGAGCTAACTATGGCTACACCTTC
TRBJ1-3 TRBD1 TRBV18 NA CASSTGTGGSGNTIYF TGTGCCAGCTCAACCGGGACAGGGGGCTCTGGAAACACCATATATTTT
TRBJ2-7 TRBD1 TRBV4-3 NA CASSQGYSVVRTGNSYEQYF TGCGCCAGCAGCCAAGGTTATTCGGTCGTGAGGACAGGGAACTCCTACGAGCAGTACTTC
TRBJ1-1 TRBD1 TRBV5-6 NA CASSLETGVRTEAFF TGTGCCAGCAGCTTGGAAACAGGGGTGAGGACTGAAGCTTTCTTT
TRBJ2-3 TRBD1 TRBV27 NA CASSVQGPDTQYF TGTGCCAGCAGTGTACAGGGGCCAGATACGCAGTATTTT
TRBJ1-1 NA TRBV10-3 NA CAISEGAGPEAFF TGTGCCATCAGTGAGGGGGCTGGCCCTGAAGCTTTCTTT
TRBJ1-2 TRBD1 TRBV2 NA CASRDRGHRYGYTF TGTGCCAGCAGAGACAGGGGGCATCGCTATGGCTACACCTTC
TRBJ2-3 NA TRBV18 NA CASSSRQTSTDTQYF TGTGCCAGCTCATCGAGACAAACTAGCACAGATACGCAGTATTTT
TRBJ2-7 NA TRBV15 NA CATSAPPRGKQGEQYF TGTGCCACCAGCGCCCCCCCTAGGGGTAAGCAGGGTGAGCAGTACTTC
TRBJ2-2 NA TRBV19 few CASSTPRLRAANTGELFF TGTGCCAGTAGTACTCCAAGGTTGCGGGCTGCGAACACCGGGGAGCTGTTTTTT
TRBJ2-4 NA TRBV19 few CASSETSTKNIQYF TGTGCCAGTAGTGAAACTAGTACCAAAAACATTCAGTACTTC
TRBJ1-5 NA TRBV10-3 NA CAISESTGGVQPQHF TGTGCCATCAGTGAGTCGACTGGGGGTGTTCAGCCCCAGCATTTT
TRBJ2-1 NA TRBV7-3 NA CASSLDSSYNEQFF TGTGCCAGCAGCTTAGACAGCTCCTACAATGAGCAGTTCTTC
TRBJ1-1 NA TRBV5-3 NA CARSSPGRSMNTEAFF TGTGCCAGAAGCTCCCCCGGACGCTCTATGAACACTGAAGCTTTCTTT
TRBJ2-3 NA TRBV7-2 NA CASSLVGAFSTDTQYF TGTGCCAGCAGCTTAGTCGGGGCCTTTAGCACAGATACGCAGTATTTT
TRBJ2-5 TRBD2 TRBV11-1 NA CASSLAASGTRRETQYF TGTGCCAGCAGCTTAGCGGCTAGCGGGACTCGGCGGGAGACCCAGTACTTC
TRBJ1-5 NA TRBV18 NA CASSVQGWSQPQHF TGTGCCAGCTCAGTACAGGGTTGGAGTCAGCCCCAGCATTTT
TRBJ1-5 NA TRBV4-3 NA CASSQGLSNQPQHF TGCGCCAGCAGCCAAGGTCTTAGCAATCAGCCCCAGCATTTT
TRBJ1-5 NA TRBV28 NA CASISSNQPQHF TGTGCCAGCATCAGTAGCAATCAGCCCCAGCATTTT
TRBJ2-5 NA TRBV2 NA CASDELGQETQYF TGTGCCAGCGACGAATTGGGTCAAGAGACCCAGTACTTC
TRBJ2-1 NA TRBV29-1 NA CSVAYYEQFF TGCAGCGTTGCGTATTATGAGCAGTTCTTC
TRBJ1-3 NA TRBV28 NA CASFTGQTGNTIYF TGTGCCAGTTTCACAGGGCAGACTGGAAACACCATATATTTT
TRBJ1-4 NA TRBV7-9 NA CASLPTLDSGEKLFF TGTGCCAGCCTGCCCACCCTGGACAGCGGGGAAAAACTGTTTTTT
TRBJ1-6 NA TRBV28 NA CASSFQNSPLHF TGTGCCAGCAGTTTCCAAAATTCACCCCTCCACTTT
TRBJ2-3 NA TRBV11-3 NA CASSSGASVTDTQYF TGTGCCAGCAGCTCTGGGGCTAGCGTGACAGATACGCAGTATTTT
TRBJ2-3 NA TRBV7-9 NA CASSFEGITDTQYF TGTGCCAGCAGCTTTGAAGGTATCACAGATACGCAGTATTTT
TRBJ2-3 TRBD1 TRBV3-1/TRBV3-2 few CASSQEGRGTDTQYF TGTGCCAGCAGCCAAGAGGGCAGGGGGACAGATACGCAGTATTTT
TRBJ2-1 NA TRBV28 NA CASSPWDYNEQFF TGTGCCAGCAGTCCCTGGGACTACAATGAGCAGTTCTTC
TRBJ2-7 NA TRBV11-3 once CASSLRSGSTYEQYF TGTGCCAGCAGCTTACGTAGCGGCTCCACCTACGAGCAGTACTTC
TRBJ2-5 TRBD2 TRBV19 NA CASSIDLAGLTTQYF TGTGCCAGTAGTATAGATCTAGCGGGACTGACGACCCAGTACTTC
TRBJ1-1 NA TRBV5-6 once CASRPPGTLNTEAFF TGTGCCAGCAGACCACCCGGGACATTGAACACTGAAGCTTTCTTT
TRBJ1-6 NA TRBV27 NA CASSQTSRAYNSPLHF TGTGCCAGCAGCCAAACCAGTCGGGCTTATAATTCACCCCTCCACTTT
TRBJ1-4 NA TRBV5-1 NA CASSSPEASRELFF TGCGCCAGCAGCTCGCCCGAGGCCTCGCGCGAACTGTTTTTT
TRBJ1-5 TRBD1 TRBV28 NA CASSGGNRGPNQPQHF TGTGCCAGCAGTGGGGGGAACAGGGGGCCTAATCAGCCCCAGCATTTT
TRBJ1-2 TRBD1 TRBV12-3/TRBV12-4 NA CASSFRTGSGYTF TGTGCCAGCAGTTTTCGGACAGGGTCCGGCTACACCTTC
TRBJ2-1 NA TRBV10-3 NA CAIARDSSYNEQFF TGTGCCATCGCTAGGGACTCGTCCTACAATGAGCAGTTCTTC
TRBJ2-1 TRBD2 TRBV9 NA CASSVGVAGHNEQFF TGTGCCAGCAGCGTAGGAGTAGCGGGACACAATGAGCAGTTCTTC
TRBJ2-3 TRBD2 TRBV9 NA CASSYRLAGTDTQYF TGTGCCAGCAGCTACCGACTAGCGGGCACAGATACGCAGTATTTT
TRBJ2-3 TRBD2 TRBV7-3 NA CASSSTGLSTDTQYF TGTGCCAGCAGCTCGACGGGACTATCCACAGATACGCAGTATTTT
TRBJ2-1 TRBD2 TRBV19 NA CASSKTSVGEQFF TGTGCCAGTAGTAAGACTAGCGTAGGTGAGCAGTTCTTC
TRBJ2-1 TRBD2 TRBV7-9 few CASSRGPASGPPFYNEQFF TGTGCCAGCAGCCGGGGACCCGCTAGCGGACCGCCCTTCTACAATGAGCAGTTCTTC
TRBJ1-5 TRBD1 TRBV7-9 NA CASSSTGGPGGPQHF TGTGCCAGCAGCTCGACAGGGGGCCCAGGTGGGCCCCAGCATTTT
TRBJ1-4 NA TRBV28 NA CASSLRAPSTNEKLFF TGTGCCAGCAGTTTAAGGGCCCCCTCAACTAATGAAAAACTGTTTTTT
TRBJ1-2 TRBD1 TRBV28 NA CASSLWPMTGGATYGYTF TGTGCCAGCAGTTTATGGCCGATGACAGGGGGCGCCACCTATGGCTACACCTTC